This T cell receptor beta chain is from a study of cytomegalovirus exposure and HLA in healthy donors. Generated by immunoSEQ multiplex PCR, the TCRdb table keeps only in-frame clones and is missing some. The sample shows fewer than 400,000 clones, about nine tenths of them seen only once. Germline V gene sequence: CDR1 MNHEY, CDR2 SVGAGI. Trimming cost V 5 bases and J 2 bases; bases outside gene matches: 6. The CDR3 loop spans 15 amino acids. About this clone: The antigen is not known.

Findings of the study overall: The tendency of first-cohort TCR clusters to co-occur in the approximately 120 validation repertoires was identified by a subsequent analysis. Altogether, 170 or so TCR beta chains were recorded as cytomegalovirus-associated. As was reported, the classifier diagnosed cytomegalovirus status with high specificity and sensitivity.

The sequence was obtained from a woman younger than 30 in good health and CMV-seronegative. The sequencing input was PBMCs. The chain couples TRBV6-5 to TRBJ2-3; 8 bases are shared with TRBD1. CDR3 nucleotides: TGTGCCAGCAGTCCGGACAGGGACGACACAGATACGCAGTATTTT. This gives the protein CASSPDRDDTDTQYF.